This TCR beta chain is drawn from a study of blood T cell repertoires in COVID-19. Study-wide context: PBMCs, B-cell-depleted T cells, or T cells provided the cDNA or gDNA that made up the material.

This clone was seen more than once but under ten times. The CDR3 has 11 residues. The germline gives CDR1 SNHLY, CDR2 FYNNEI. V lost 7 bases and J 3 bases, leaving 6 bases between the germline ends. Per the authors' pipeline: Reference gene primer amplification gave nucleated cell count estimates. The data were produced by immunoSEQ multiplex PCR, yet TCRdb's version contains in-frame clones alone and is incomplete. D and trimming were read from the DNA, whereas the V and J calls and clone size are those reported in that table. The sample includes a few hundred thousand clones, around 85% of them seen just once.

This clonotype was sampled from a woman aged 70 to 79 with acute or convalescent COVID-19. The sample was peripheral blood. V gene TRBV2 combines with J gene TRBJ2-5; the D is unclear. CDR3 bases: TGTGCCAGCAAGCTAGAAGAGACCCAGTACTTC. Its protein product is CASKLEETQYF.